This T cell receptor (beta chain) comes out of a study of cytotoxic CD8 clonotypes in ibrutinib-treated CLL. On the study more broadly: Enrolment comprised roughly 11 relapsed/refractory and more than 14 treatment-naive patients; under 18 were IGHV unmutated. Study-wide points: Stable or contracted on treatment, public clonotypes were also uncommon. Exceeding age-matched healthy donors, baseline clonality also tracked the counts of circulating CD8+ T cells.

This CDR3 spans 17 amino acids. Germline CDR1 and CDR2: MGHRA and YSYEKL. The V and J ends lost 3 bases and 2 bases respectively, with 17 bases between them. TCRdb's copy holds only in-frame clones and misses some; the assay was immunoSEQ multiplex PCR. The sample holds about 140,000 clones; around 81% are singletons and the top ten take 6% to 9.5%. TCR beta libraries used 2 to 2.5 micrograms of genomic DNA from cryopreserved PBMCs. Concerning this clone itself: Its target is not known.

The sample was PBMCs, taken after 36 months of ibrutinib treatment. The J gene is TRBJ1-3, the V gene TRBV4-1; D possibly corresponds to TRBD1 (5 bases). The sequence derives from a human donor with chronic lymphocytic leukemia. The CDR3 DNA is TGCGCCAGCAGCCACGTCGGGAGGGGTCCTACTGGAAACACCATATATTTT. This codes for CASSHVGRGPTGNTIYF.